This T cell receptor beta chain originates from a study of OX40 agonist ivuxolimab in advanced cancers. This CDR3 region has 16 residues. V lost 4 bases to trimming and J lost 0 bases, with 12 bases between them. Germline CDR1 KGHSH, CDR2 LQKENI. TCRdb's table, derived via immunoSEQ multiplex PCR, lists solely in-frame clones and lacks some. The sample lists under 110,000 clones, 90% occurring once. The sequences come from CD4+ or CD8+ T cells sorted from blood, collected in a trial of the OX40 agonist ivuxolimab. The source of this sequence is an adult with an advanced solid tumor such as melanoma, head and neck, liver or kidney cancer. The rearrangement joins TRBV18 to TRBJ2-2, with no clear D. The CDR3 region is CASSLSTLTNTGELFF. DNA for the CDR3: TGTGCCAGCTCACTATCGACTCTTACGAACACCGGGGAGCTGTTTTTT.